Listed below are T cell receptor beta chains from one sample, sequenced in a study of blood T cells in healthy people across ages. In TCRdb, the 5' RACE reads were re-called with MiXCR into one record per CDR3 protein. The sample holds fewer than 750,000 distinct CDR3 sequences, about 51% seen once. Input material: blood. These receptors all come from a woman aged 80 or older in good health. CDR3s include the opening cysteine and the closing phenylalanine or tryptophan. Fields, in order: V gene, clone size, J gene, D gene, CDR3 protein, CDR3 DNA. A D gene is named only where the DNA matches it firmly. Where a row states a size, it is once, few, many or the class of an expanded clone; other rows omit it.

TRBV25-1	many	TRBJ2-3	-	CASSGENSGDVTDTQYF	TGTGCCAGCAGTGGTGAGAATTCGGGAGACGTAACAGATACGCAGTATTTT
TRBV15	-	TRBJ2-5	-	CATSRSGETQYF	TGTGCCACCAGCAGATCCGGAGAGACCCAGTACTTC
TRBV6-6	once	TRBJ1-4	-	CASSANRQINEKLFF	TGTGCCAGCAGCGCAAATCGACAAATTAATGAAAAACTGTTTTTT
TRBV5-1	many	TRBJ2-5	TRBD1	CASSSQGAAETQYF	TGCGCCAGCAGCTCACAGGGGGCCGCAGAGACCCAGTACTTC
TRBV5-1	-	TRBJ2-1	-	CASSLEPTSSYNEQFF	TGCGCCAGCAGCTTGGAACCGACTAGCTCCTACAATGAGCAGTTCTTC
TRBV9	-	TRBJ2-7	-	CASSVEAAGGRYEQYF	TGTGCCAGCAGCGTAGAGGCGGCAGGCGGCAGGTACGAGCAGTACTTC
TRBV10-3	-	TRBJ2-7	-	CAISPNDGNSYEQYF	TGTGCCATCAGCCCTAATGATGGGAACTCCTACGAGCAGTACTTC
TRBV6-1	many	TRBJ2-5	TRBD1	CASSGHRGKETQYF	TGTGCCAGCAGTGGACACAGGGGCAAAGAGACCCAGTACTTC
TRBV7-2	few	TRBJ2-1	-	CASSLVAYLLNNEQFF	TGTGCCAGCAGCTTAGTGGCTTACCTATTAAACAATGAGCAGTTCTTC
TRBV20-1	-	TRBJ2-1	TRBD2	CSTSSGRDNEQFF	TGCAGTACGTCTAGCGGGAGGGACAATGAGCAGTTCTTC
TRBV18	-	TRBJ2-3	-	CASSPQGGSTDTQYF	TGTGCCAGCTCACCACAGGGAGGCAGCACAGATACGCAGTATTTT
TRBV2	few	TRBJ1-2	-	CASGLGGHGYTF	TGTGCCAGCGGGCTCGGGGGGCATGGCTACACCTTC
TRBV27	-	TRBJ1-1	-	CAGRKATTGMNTEAFF	TGTGCCGGCAGGAAAGCGACGACAGGAATGAACACTGAAGCTTTCTTT
TRBV27	-	TRBJ2-1	TRBD2	CASSPPGLAVLYNEQFF	TGTGCCAGCAGTCCCCCGGGACTAGCGGTCCTCTACAATGAGCAGTTCTTC
TRBV29-1	-	TRBJ2-1	TRBD1	CSVGIGGEWNEQFF	TGCAGCGTGGGGATAGGGGGCGAGTGGAATGAGCAGTTCTTC
TRBV20-1	few	TRBJ2-3	TRBD2	CSAAHLAGGGTDTQYF	TGCAGTGCCGCCCACCTAGCGGGAGGGGGCACAGATACGCAGTATTTT
TRBV6-2/TRBV6-3	-	TRBJ2-5	-	CASTIPGRQETQYF	TGTGCCAGCACCATCCCCGGCAGACAAGAGACCCAGTACTTC
TRBV15	-	TRBJ1-5	-	CATGGDSNQPQHF	TGTGCCACAGGAGGTGATAGCAATCAGCCCCAGCATTTT
TRBV11-2	-	TRBJ2-1	TRBD2	CASSLREGFSYNEQFF	TGTGCCAGCAGCCTACGGGAGGGCTTCTCCTACAATGAGCAGTTCTTC
TRBV25-1	-	TRBJ1-2	-	CASSAPGDLNYGYTF	TGTGCCAGCAGTGCCCCCGGGGATTTGAACTATGGCTACACCTTC
TRBV6-5	-	TRBJ2-7	TRBD2	CASSYSASGGNNEQYF	TGTGCCAGCAGTTACTCGGCTAGCGGGGGGAACAATGAGCAGTACTTC
TRBV20-1	few	TRBJ1-5	-	CSARDLRTPEPQHF	TGCAGTGCTAGAGATTTAAGGACTCCTGAGCCCCAGCATTTT
TRBV29-1	-	TRBJ2-3	TRBD2	CSVAGGGGRTDTQYF	TGCAGTGTTGCGGGGGGCGGGGGCCGCACAGATACGCAGTATTTT
TRBV5-1	-	TRBJ1-5	-	CASSFTAGPGQPQHF	TGCGCCAGCAGCTTTACGGCAGGGCCAGGACAGCCCCAGCATTTT
TRBV7-9	many	TRBJ2-3	-	CASSLGVGAADTQYF	TGTGCCAGCAGCTTAGGGGTAGGGGCCGCAGATACGCAGTATTTT
TRBV20-1	-	TRBJ2-7	TRBD2	CSARDPGLAGFPGEQYF	TGCAGTGCTAGAGATCCGGGACTAGCGGGTTTTCCGGGAGAGCAGTACTTC
TRBV28	-	TRBJ2-7	TRBD2	CASSLTPGLAVSEQYF	TGTGCCAGCAGTTTGACCCCGGGGCTAGCGGTCTCCGAGCAGTACTTC
TRBV4-2	many	TRBJ2-5	TRBD1	CASSPTTGLETQYF	TGTGCCAGCAGCCCGACGACAGGGTTGGAGACCCAGTACTTC
TRBV4-2	many	TRBJ2-6	-	CASSQARSSGANVLTF	TGTGCCAGCAGCCAAGCTCGGTCCTCTGGGGCCAACGTCCTGACTTTC
TRBV6-5	-	TRBJ2-5	TRBD2	CASRLLAGGKNGQYF	TGTGCCAGCAGGCTACTAGCGGGAGGGAAGAATGGGCAGTACTTC
TRBV29-1	-	TRBJ2-3	TRBD1	CSVEFGTASTDTQYF	TGCAGCGTTGAGTTTGGGACAGCTAGCACAGATACGCAGTATTTT
TRBV2	many	TRBJ2-1	TRBD2	CASSPGTSGILTTRYNEQFF	TGTGCCAGCAGCCCTGGGACTAGCGGGATATTAACAACTCGATACAATGAGCAGTTCTTC
TRBV4-1	many	TRBJ1-2	-	CASSQDIRQATRYGYTF	TGCGCCAGCAGCCAAGACATCCGACAGGCGACACGGTATGGCTACACCTTC
TRBV30	-	TRBJ2-7	TRBD1	CAWRTRGRAYEQYF	TGTGCCTGGAGGACCAGGGGGCGCGCGTACGAGCAGTACTTC
TRBV29-1	-	TRBJ2-7	-	CSAGGDGTYEQYF	TGCAGCGCAGGGGGGGACGGAACCTACGAGCAGTACTTC
TRBV7-2	-	TRBJ1-5	-	CAGSLWGGSSQPQHF	TGTGCCGGCAGCCTTTGGGGCGGTAGCAGTCAGCCCCAGCATTTT
TRBV7-9	many	TRBJ2-1	-	CASSGALRLEINEQFF	TGTGCCAGCAGCGGTGCCCTTAGACTGGAAATAAATGAGCAGTTCTTC
TRBV5-1	-	TRBJ2-7	-	CASSPFLQIIYEQYF	TGCGCCAGCAGCCCCTTTTTACAGATAATTTACGAGCAGTACTTC